Shown below are 18 T cell receptor beta chains from a single sample sequenced in a study of identifying expanded T cells in peripheral blood. The assay was immunoSEQ multiplex PCR, and TCRdb's table has in-frame clones only and misses some. The sample includes 70,000 to 95,000 clones, roughly 86% of them seen just once. What was sequenced was blood. These receptors came from a person between 18 and 70 years old in good health.

J is TRBJ2-7 and V is TRBV27; 10 bases align to TRBD2. Germline V CDR1 and CDR2: MNHEY, SMNVEV (reference sequence). V dropped 6 bases and J dropped 0; count of bases not matched to a gene: 8. The CDR3 runs 16 residues. CDR3 nucleotides: TGTGCCAGCAGCCCGGGACTAGCGTTCAGCTCCTACGAGCAGTACTTC. Translated: CASSPGLAFSSYEQYF.

V and J are TRBV27 and TRBJ2-6; D gene ambiguous. CDR1 MNHEY and CDR2 SMNVEV come from the germline V gene (reference sequence). V lost 4 bases and J lost 0, with 10 bases in between. This CDR3 spans 16 amino acids. This CDR3 reads CASSSVGLSGANVLTF. The CDR3 nucleotides are TGTGCCAGCAGTTCGGTCGGGCTCTCTGGGGCCAACGTCCTGACTTTC. The full variable domain, completed using reference TRBV27 and TRBJ2-6, is EAQVTQNPRYLITVTGKKLTVTCSQNMNHEYMSWYRQDPGLGLRQIYYSMNVEVTDKGDVPEGYKVSRKEKRNFPLILESPSPNQTSLYFCASSSVGLSGANVLTFGAGSRLTVL.

This clone was counted between two and nine times. The V and J genes are TRBV6-1 and TRBJ2-2, with D tentatively TRBD1 (6 bases). Trimming took off 6 bases at V and 3 bases at J, with 11 bases between the two ends. The CDR3 contains 14 residues. Germline-derived CDR1 and CDR2 are MNHNS and SASEGT. CDR3 loop: CASSRAGDTGELFF. CDR3 nucleotide sequence: TGTGCCAGCAGCCGGGCAGGGGACACCGGGGAGCTGTTTTTT.

V is TRBV13 and J is TRBJ2-5, with 11 bases identical to TRBD2. J gave up 5 bases and V 5 bases, and 4 bases lay outside the gene matches. The germline V gene has CDR1 PRHDT and CDR2 FYEKMQ (reference sequence). This CDR3 has 14 residues. The CDR3 here is CASSLTSGTETQYF. CDR3 nucleotides: TGTGCCAGCAGCCTGACTAGCGGGACGGAGACCCAGTACTTC.

The chain carries TRBV6-5 and TRBJ1-1; D remains ambiguous. The CDR3 extends over 11 amino acids. Germline V lookup: CDR1 MNHEY, CDR2 SVGAGI. V was cut by 7 bases and J by 6 bases, with 9 bases left in between. DNA for the CDR3: TGTGCCAGCAACAGCGGGGCTGAAGCTTTCTTT. It yields the protein CASNSGAEAFF.

The genes are TRBV7-9 and TRBJ2-7; D possibly corresponds to TRBD2 (6 bases). Trimming took 1 base from V and 5 from J, leaving 9 bases between them. Looked up from germline, CDR1 is SEHNR and CDR2 is FQNEAQ (reference sequence). CDR3 length equals 13 residues. Here the CDR3 DNA reads TGTGCCAGCAGCTTAGTGGGGGGACACGAGCAGTACTTC. It is translated as CASSLVGGHEQYF.

This chain uses TRBV19 with TRBJ1-5; 7 bases are a match to TRBD1. Germline values: CDR1 LNHDA, CDR2 SQIVND (reference sequence). This CDR3 has 15 amino acids. Germline trimming cut 7 bases from V and 4 bases from J; bases unmatched to any gene: 10. The CDR3 DNA sequence: TGTGCCAGTACGTATAGAACAGGGGCAAATCAGCCCCAGCATTTT. It specifies CASTYRTGANQPQHF.

The V and J genes are TRBV5-6 and TRBJ1-4; maybe TRBD1 (5 bases). The CDR3 length is 14 residues. Germline V gives CDR1 SGHDT, CDR2 YYEEEE. V was clipped by 6 bases and J by 2 bases, with 11 bases between them. The CDR3 spells CASIQRGTNEKLFF. In DNA form, the CDR3 reads TGTGCCAGCATCCAACGGGGGACTAATGAAAAACTGTTTTTT.

The rearrangement links TRBV4-2 to TRBJ1-1; possibly TRBD1 for D (5 bases). CDR1 and CDR2 (germline): LGHNA, YNFKEQ. The V gene lost 4 bases and the J gene lost 7 bases, with 13 bases spanning the gap. This CDR3 region has 13 residues. The CDR3 loop reads CASSPGTGREAFF. The CDR3 nucleotides are TGTGCCAGCAGCCCTGGGACGGGTCGTGAAGCTTTCTTT.

J is TRBJ2-1 and V is TRBV9, with 7 bases that match TRBD1. With V trimmed by 2 bases and J by 8 bases, 4 bases remained unmatched. The germline V gene encodes CDR1 SGDLS and CDR2 YYNGEE. The CDR3 loop spans 13 amino acids. CDR3 DNA: TGTGCCAGCAGCGTCGACAGGGTGGATGAGCAGTTCTTC. Residues: CASSVDRVDEQFF. The full variable domain, rest sourced from reference TRBV9 and TRBJ2-1, is DSGVTQTPKHLITATGQRVTLRCSPRSGDLSVYWYQQSLDQGLQFLIQYYNGEERAKGNILERFSAQQFPDLHSELNLSSLELGDSALYFCASSVDRVDEQFFGPGTRLTVL.

This chain joins TRBV7-8 and TRBJ2-7; D is unresolved. The CDR3 is made up of 14 amino acids. Trimming pared 0 bases from V and 0 bases from J, leaving 6 bases between. CDR1 and CDR2 (germline): SGHVS, FQNEAQ. The CDR3 coding sequence is TGTGCCAGCAGCTTAGCGCGGAGCTCCTACGAGCAGTACTTC. Translation: CASSLARSSYEQYF.

Only one count was recorded for this clone. The CDR3 region has the DNA TGTGCCAGCAGCTTAGCGGGAGAGTCCTACAATGAGCAGTTCTTC. It is translated as CASSLAGESYNEQFF. The chain recombines TRBV7-3 with TRBJ2-1; TRBD2 aligns across 7 bases. J was trimmed by 1 base and V by 2 bases; bases with no gene match: 2. The germline CDR1 and CDR2 sequences are SGHTA and FQGTGA. The CDR3 consists of 15 residues.

The V call is TRBV5-4, the J call TRBJ2-7, with 11 nucleotides matching TRBD1. The CDR3 contains 15 residues. The ends lost 2 bases at V and 3 bases at J; junction bases unmatched: 4. Germline V gene sequence: CDR1 SGHNT, CDR2 YYREEE (reference sequence). In nucleotides, the CDR3 is TGTGCCAGCAGCTTTACCGGGACAGGGGGCTACGAGCAGTACTTC. As protein: CASSFTGTGGYEQYF.

The V and J genes are TRBV27 and TRBJ2-7, with 8 bases matching TRBD1. Losses at the gene ends were 6 bases for V and 0 bases for J; bases not matched to a gene: 4. The germline V gene encodes CDR1 MNHEY and CDR2 SMNVEV (reference sequence). This CDR3 contains 14 residues. CDR3 loop: CASSDRGLSYEQYF. The CDR3 DNA sequence: TGTGCCAGCAGCGACAGGGGACTCTCCTACGAGCAGTACTTC.

The rearrangement joins TRBV10-3 to TRBJ2-5; D may correspond to TRBD1 or TRBD2 (5 bases each). Germline CDR1 and CDR2: ENHRY and SYGVKD. Trimming left V 2 bases short and J 0 bases short, with 13 bases between. The CDR3 extends over 16 amino acids. The CDR3 sequence: CAISEGTGLYQETQYF. The CDR3 coding sequence is TGTGCCATCAGTGAGGGGACGGGCCTGTACCAAGAGACCCAGTACTTC.

The chain is built from TRBV19 and TRBJ1-1, with unresolved D. V was trimmed by 5 bases and J by 0 bases, leaving 13 bases between them. The CDR3 is made up of 15 amino acids. CDR1 LNHDA and CDR2 SQIVND come from the germline V gene (reference sequence). The CDR3 coding sequence is TGTGCCAGTAGTGCTAGGAGAGATTTGAACACTGAAGCTTTCTTT. Residues: CASSARRDLNTEAFF. Together with reference TRBV19 and TRBJ1-1, the CDR3 gives the full variable domain: DGGITQSPKYLFRKEGQNVTLSCEQNLNHDAMYWYRQDPGQGLRLIYYSQIVNDFQKGDIAEGYSVSREKKESFPLTVTSAQKNPTAFYLCASSARRDLNTEAFFGQGTRLTVV.

The chain employs TRBV7-3 and TRBJ2-3; 8 bases line up with TRBD2. Germline V gives CDR1 SGHTA, CDR2 FQGTGA. The CDR3 extends over 18 amino acids. The V gene end was trimmed by 5 bases and the J gene end by 2 bases; junction bases not matched to a gene: 15. CDR3 nucleotide sequence: TGTGCCAGCAGCAACGGGGGCCTAGCGGGTCCCTTCACAGATACGCAGTATTTT. This codes for CASSNGGLAGPFTDTQYF.

The rearrangement uses TRBV9 and TRBJ1-5; D not certain. The V and J ends lost 2 bases and 11 bases respectively, with 14 bases between them. Per germline, CDR1 SGDLS and CDR2 YYNGEE. The CDR3 totals 13 residues. CDR3 sequence reads: CASSVQDGATQHF. The CDR3 nucleotides read TGTGCCAGCAGCGTTCAGGACGGTGCAACCCAGCATTTT.